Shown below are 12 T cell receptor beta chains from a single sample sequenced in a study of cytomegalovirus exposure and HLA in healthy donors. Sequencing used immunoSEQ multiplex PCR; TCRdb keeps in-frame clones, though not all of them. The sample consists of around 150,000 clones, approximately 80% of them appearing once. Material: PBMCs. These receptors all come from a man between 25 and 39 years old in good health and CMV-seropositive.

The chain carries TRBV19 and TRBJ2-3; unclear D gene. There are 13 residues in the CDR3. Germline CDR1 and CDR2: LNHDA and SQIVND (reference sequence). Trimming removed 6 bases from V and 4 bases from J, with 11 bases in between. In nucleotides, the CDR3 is TGTGCCAGTAGCCCCGCTCTAGCAGATACGCAGTATTTT. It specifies CASSPALADTQYF.

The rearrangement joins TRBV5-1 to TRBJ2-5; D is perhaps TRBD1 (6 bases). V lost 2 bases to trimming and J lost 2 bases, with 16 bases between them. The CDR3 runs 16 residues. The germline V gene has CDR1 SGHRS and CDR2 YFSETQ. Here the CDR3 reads CASSFSGTPSQETQYF. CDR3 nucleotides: TGCGCCAGCAGCTTCTCCGGGACACCTTCTCAAGAGACCCAGTACTTC.

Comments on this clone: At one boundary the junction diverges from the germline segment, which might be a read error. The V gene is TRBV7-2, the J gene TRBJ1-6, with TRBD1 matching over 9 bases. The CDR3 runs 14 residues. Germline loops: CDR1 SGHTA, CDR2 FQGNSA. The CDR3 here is CASSLARDRATLHF. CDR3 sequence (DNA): TGTGCCAGCAGCCTAGCGAGGGACAGGGCCACCCTCCACTTT.

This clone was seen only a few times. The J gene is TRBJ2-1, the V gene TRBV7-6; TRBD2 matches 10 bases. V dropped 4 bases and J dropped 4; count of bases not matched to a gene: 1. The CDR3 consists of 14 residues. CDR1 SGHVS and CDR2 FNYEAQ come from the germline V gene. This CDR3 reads CASSWTSGYNEQFF. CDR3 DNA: TGTGCCAGCAGCTGGACTAGCGGTTACAATGAGCAGTTCTTC.

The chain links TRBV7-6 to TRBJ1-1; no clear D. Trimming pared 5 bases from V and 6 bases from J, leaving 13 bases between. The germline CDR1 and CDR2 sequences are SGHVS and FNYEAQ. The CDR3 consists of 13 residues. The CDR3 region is CASSLRTDSEAFF. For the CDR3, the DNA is TGTGCCAGCAGCCTGAGGACTGACTCTGAAGCTTTCTTT.

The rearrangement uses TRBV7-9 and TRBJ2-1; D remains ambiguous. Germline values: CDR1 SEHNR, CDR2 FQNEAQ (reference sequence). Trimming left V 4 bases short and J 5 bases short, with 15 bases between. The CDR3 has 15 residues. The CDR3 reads CASSSRISPDNEQFF. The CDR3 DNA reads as TGTGCCAGCAGCTCCCGCATTTCCCCAGACAATGAGCAGTTCTTC. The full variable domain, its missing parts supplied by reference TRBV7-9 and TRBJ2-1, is DTGVSQNPRHKITKRGQNVTFRCDPISEHNRLYWYRQTLGQGPEFLTYFQNEAQLEKSRLLSDRFSAERPKGSFSTLEIQRTEQGDSAMYLCASSSRISPDNEQFFGPGTRLTVL.

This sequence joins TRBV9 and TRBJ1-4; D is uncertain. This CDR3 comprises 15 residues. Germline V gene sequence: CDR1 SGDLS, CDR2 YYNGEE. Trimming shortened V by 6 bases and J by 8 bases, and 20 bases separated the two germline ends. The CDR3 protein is CASTESPAGGEKLFF. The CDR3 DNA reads TGTGCCAGCACCGAATCCCCGGCAGGTGGCGAAAAACTGTTTTTT.

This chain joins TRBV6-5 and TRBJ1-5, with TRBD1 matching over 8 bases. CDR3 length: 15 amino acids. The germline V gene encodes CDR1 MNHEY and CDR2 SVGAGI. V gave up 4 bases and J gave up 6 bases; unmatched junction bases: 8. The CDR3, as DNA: TGTGCCAGCAGTTCACAGGGGGGGGCGGGTCAGCCCCAGCATTTT. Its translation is CASSSQGGAGQPQHF.

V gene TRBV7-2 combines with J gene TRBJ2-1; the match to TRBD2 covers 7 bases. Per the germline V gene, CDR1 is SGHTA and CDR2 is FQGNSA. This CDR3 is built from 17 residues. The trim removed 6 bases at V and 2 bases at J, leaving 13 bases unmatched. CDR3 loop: CASSLARGSFAYNEQFF. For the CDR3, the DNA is TGTGCCAGCAGTCTAGCACGCGGGAGCTTTGCCTACAATGAGCAGTTCTTC.

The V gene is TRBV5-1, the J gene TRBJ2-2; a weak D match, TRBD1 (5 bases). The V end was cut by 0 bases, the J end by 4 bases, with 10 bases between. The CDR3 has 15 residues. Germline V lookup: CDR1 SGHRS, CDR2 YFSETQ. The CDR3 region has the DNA TGCGCCAGCAGCTTGGATCCCCAGGGCACCGGGGAGCTGTTTTTT. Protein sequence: CASSLDPQGTGELFF.

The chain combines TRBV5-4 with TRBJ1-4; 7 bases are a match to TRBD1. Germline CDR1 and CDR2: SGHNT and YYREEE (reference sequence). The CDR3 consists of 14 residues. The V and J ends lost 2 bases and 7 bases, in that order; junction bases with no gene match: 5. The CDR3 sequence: CASSFSGGSEKLFF. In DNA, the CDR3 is TGTGCCAGCAGCTTCTCAGGGGGGTCTGAAAAACTGTTTTTT.

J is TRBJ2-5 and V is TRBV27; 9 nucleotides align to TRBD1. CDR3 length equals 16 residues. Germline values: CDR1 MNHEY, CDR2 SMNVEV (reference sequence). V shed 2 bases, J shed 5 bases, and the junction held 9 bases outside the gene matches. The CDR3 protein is CASSLGWDRADETQYF. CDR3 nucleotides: TGTGCCAGCAGTTTAGGATGGGACAGGGCTGACGAGACCCAGTACTTC.